Below, 29 T cell receptor beta chains from the same sample are listed, as sequenced in a study of cytomegalovirus exposure and HLA in healthy donors (dated by TCRdb to the late 2010s). The library was made by the immunoSEQ multiplex PCR assay. TCRdb re-hosts the immuneACCESS table, in-frame sequences only. Its copies lack some clones; in the studies checked, an unresolved V gene accounts for under half of them, and the cause for the rest is not known. The sample yields around 150,000 clones; around 96% were counted once. The ten biggest clones cover approximately 1% of the sample. The source material was PBMCs. All receptors come from a woman aged 18-35 years in good health and CMV-seronegative.

The V call is TRBV4-3, the J call TRBJ2-7, with D possibly matching TRBD2 (6 bases). This CDR3 has 19 residues. Looked up from germline, CDR1 is LGHNA and CDR2 is YSLEER. V was cut by 0 bases and J by 0 bases, with 21 bases left in between. The CDR3 DNA sequence: TGCGCCAGCAGCCAAGACTTTGGGGGAGGTGGGAAAAGCTCCTACGAGCAGTACTTC. Its protein product is CASSQDFGGGGKSSYEQYF.

The chain has TRBV7-8 and TRBJ2-1, with unresolved D. The length of the CDR3 is 15 residues. The V end was cut by 0 bases, the J end by 3 bases, with 9 bases between. Germline V lookup: CDR1 SGHVS, CDR2 FQNEAQ. The chain's CDR3 is CASSLALSYYNEQFF. CDR3 nucleotide sequence: TGTGCCAGCAGCTTAGCGTTGTCCTACTACAATGAGCAGTTCTTC.

This rearrangement joins TRBV9 to TRBJ1-4; D possibly corresponds to TRBD1 (5 bases). V lost 0 bases to trimming and J lost 11 bases, with 14 bases between them. CDR3 length equals 14 residues. The germline V gene encodes CDR1 SGDLS and CDR2 YYNGEE. The CDR3, as DNA: TGTGCCAGCAGCGTAGGGGACCCGGAGGGGAAACTGTTTTTT. Its translation: CASSVGDPEGKLFF.

The rearrangement joins TRBV7-9 to TRBJ1-1; D unresolved. Trimming took 4 bases from V and 4 from J, leaving 10 bases between them. Germline V gene lookup returns CDR1 SEHNR and CDR2 FQNEAQ (reference sequence). This CDR3 has 13 residues. The CDR3 DNA reads as TGTGCCAGCAGCTCCTCGTCCGGCACTGAAGCTTTCTTT. Its protein product is CASSSSSGTEAFF.

This chain links TRBV6-5 with TRBJ2-5; 11 bases map to TRBD2. This CDR3 is 15 amino acids long. V lost 3 bases and J lost 1; bases outside the gene matches: 1. Germline-derived CDR1 and CDR2 are MNHEY and SVGAGI. DNA of the CDR3: TGTGCCAGCAGTTATAGCGGGGGGGCCCAAGAGACCCAGTACTTC. It codes for CASSYSGGAQETQYF.

V is TRBV7-9 and J is TRBJ2-6; D is possibly TRBD1 (6 bases). This CDR3 is 16 amino acids long. Germline V gene lookup returns CDR1 SEHNR and CDR2 FQNEAQ (reference sequence). Between the trimmed V and J ends, which lost 4 bases and 0 bases, there was a span of 10 bases. CDR3 region: CASSSDRSSGANVLTF. The DNA of the CDR3 is TGTGCCAGCAGCTCGGACAGATCCTCTGGGGCCAACGTCCTGACTTTC.

Worth noting for this clone: Other DNA sequences within the sample encode an identical CDR3. This rearrangement joins TRBV4-3 to TRBJ1-1, with a tentative D call TRBD1 (5 bases). The CDR3 contains 15 residues. Trimming removed 0 bases at V and 0 bases at J, with 8 bases between. The germline V gene encodes CDR1 LGHNA and CDR2 YSLEER. CDR3: CASSQDPGMNTEAFF. As DNA, the CDR3 is TGCGCCAGCAGCCAAGATCCAGGGATGAACACTGAAGCTTTCTTT.

A note on this clone: One end of the junction fails to match germline, which may point to a read error. The chain carries TRBV2 and TRBJ1-3, with D possibly TRBD1 on 6 matching bases. The CDR3 has 13 amino acids. Per the germline V gene, CDR1 is SNHLY and CDR2 is FYNNEI. CDR3 DNA sequence: TGCACGTTTAGGACAGAAGATGGAAACACCATATATTTT. Encoded protein: CTFRTEDGNTIYF.

The rearrangement uses TRBV25-1 and TRBJ1-4; 9 bases fit TRBD1. V was clipped by 4 bases and J by 7 bases; unmatched bases: 1. From germline, CDR1 is MGHDK and CDR2 SYGVNS. The CDR3 totals 13 residues. The CDR3 loop reads CASSATGGEKLFF. The CDR3 bases are TGTGCCAGCAGTGCGACAGGGGGTGAAAAACTGTTTTTT.

The V call is TRBV2, the J call TRBJ2-2; 11 bases align to TRBD2. Trimming removed 6 bases from V and 2 bases from J; junction bases left unmatched: 5. Per the germline V gene, CDR1 is SNHLY and CDR2 is FYNNEI. The CDR3 consists of 16 residues. The chain's CDR3 is CASRQLAGANTGELFF. Here the CDR3 DNA reads TGTGCCAGCAGACAACTAGCGGGGGCTAACACCGGGGAGCTGTTTTTT.

The CDR3 sequence: CASSTQETQETQYF. The DNA of the CDR3 is TGTGCCAGCAGCACCCAGGAAACCCAAGAGACCCAGTACTTC. This chain uses TRBV5-4 with TRBJ2-5; D is undetermined. The V end was cut by 4 bases, the J end by 1 base, with 11 bases between. In germline, CDR1 is SGHNT, CDR2 YYREEE (reference sequence). CDR3 size: 14 residues.

The chain carries TRBV7-3 and TRBJ2-2; D perhaps matches TRBD1 (6 bases). Between the trimmed V and J ends, which lost 1 base and 7 bases, there was a span of 13 bases. The CDR3 consists of 15 residues. Germline V CDR1 and CDR2: SGHTA, FQGTGA. CDR3 amino acids: CASSLSPGQYGELFF. Here the CDR3 DNA reads TGTGCCAGCAGCTTAAGTCCCGGACAGTACGGGGAGCTGTTTTTT.

The chain recombines TRBV19 with TRBJ1-6, with D unclear. The CDR3 sequence is 14 residues long. The V end lost 3 bases, the J end lost 10 bases, and 13 bases lay between the germline ends. Germline-derived CDR1 and CDR2 are LNHDA and SQIVND (reference sequence). For the CDR3, the DNA is TGTGCCAGTAGTATTGAGGGAAGGGCGTCACCCCTCCACTTT. It specifies CASSIEGRASPLHF.

The CDR3 DNA follows: TGTGCCAGCAGCGGGGGGACTAGTCGGGGGCAGTTCTTC. This encodes CASSGGTSRGQFF. The V and J genes are TRBV7-2 and TRBJ2-1, with 8 positions matching TRBD2. J lost 12 bases, V lost 5 bases, and 9 bases had no gene match. The CDR3 is 13 amino acids. Germline V gene lookup returns CDR1 SGHTA and CDR2 FQGNSA.

This rearrangement joins TRBV19 to TRBJ2-7; possible D gene TRBD1, 5 bases. Germline CDR1 reads LNHDA; CDR2 reads SQIVND (reference sequence). Trimming pared 3 bases from V and 5 bases from J, leaving 14 bases between. The CDR3 runs 14 residues. Here the CDR3 reads CASSMAGSNDEQYF. The CDR3 DNA reads TGTGCCAGTAGTATGGCAGGGTCGAACGACGAGCAGTACTTC. Based on the CDR3 plus reference TRBV19 and TRBJ2-7, the full variable domain is DGGITQSPKYLFRKEGQNVTLSCEQNLNHDAMYWYRQDPGQGLRLIYYSQIVNDFQKGDIAEGYSVSREKKESFPLTVTSAQKNPTAFYLCASSMAGSNDEQYFGPGTRLTVT.

This rearrangement joins TRBV4-3 to TRBJ2-7; 13 bases are shared with TRBD2. This CDR3 has 16 residues. CDR1 is LGHNA, CDR2 YSLEER, per germline. With 1 base clipped from V and 6 bases from J, the junction kept 6 bases outside the gene matches. The CDR3 is CASSQASTSGGLEQYF. DNA of the CDR3: TGCGCCAGCAGCCAAGCGTCGACTAGCGGGGGGCTCGAGCAGTACTTC.

The V call is TRBV7-9, the J call TRBJ2-1, with 8 bases matching TRBD1. The CDR3 runs to 18 residues. V dropped 2 bases and J dropped 0; count of bases not matched to a gene: 9. Germline-derived CDR1 and CDR2 are SEHNR and FQNEAQ (reference sequence). CDR3 protein: CASSLLVRQGSSYNEQFF. CDR3 sequence (DNA): TGTGCCAGCAGCTTATTGGTGAGACAGGGGAGCTCCTACAATGAGCAGTTCTTC.

V is TRBV5-5 and J is TRBJ2-3; possibly TRBD1 for D (5 bases). The CDR3 has 14 residues. CDR1 and CDR2 from the germline V gene are SGHKS and YYEKEE (reference sequence). Trimming took 3 bases from V and 2 from J, leaving 10 bases between them. The CDR3 DNA is TGTGCCAGCAGCTCTACGACAGACACAGATACGCAGTATTTT. Amino acid sequence: CASSSTTDTDTQYF.

The V gene is TRBV25-1, the J gene TRBJ2-5, with a tentative D call TRBD1 (5 bases). The ends were cut back, 1 base at V and 2 bases at J, with 11 bases in the middle. Per germline, CDR1 MGHDK and CDR2 SYGVNS. The CDR3 covers 15 residues. The CDR3 here is CASSELGQTQETQYF. The CDR3 DNA sequence: TGTGCCAGCAGTGAATTGGGGCAGACACAAGAGACCCAGTACTTC.

This chain uses TRBV7-8 with TRBJ2-5; tentatively, D is TRBD1 (7 bases). The V end was cut by 4 bases, the J end by 2 bases, with 14 bases between. The germline V gene has CDR1 SGHVS and CDR2 FQNEAQ. The CDR3 sequence is 15 residues long. The CDR3 spells CASSSGPGGQETQYF. The CDR3 DNA reads TGTGCCAGCAGCTCCGGCCCAGGGGGGCAAGAGACCCAGTACTTC.

This clone occurred once. The V and J genes are TRBV7-3 and TRBJ2-5; the D gene is possibly TRBD2 (7 bases). The CDR3 sequence is 14 residues long. Trimming cost V 5 bases and J 1 base, with 11 bases left between them. CDR1 and CDR2 (germline): SGHTA, FQGTGA. CDR3 nucleotides: TGTGCCAGCAGCCCGGGGGGCCTCCAAGAGACCCAGTACTTC. Its translation is CASSPGGLQETQYF.

This sequence joins TRBV14 and TRBJ2-3; tentatively, D is TRBD1 (5 bases). The germline CDR1 and CDR2 sequences are SGHDN and FVKESK. The CDR3 spans 11 residues. V gave up 4 bases and J gave up 10 bases, with 9 bases separating them. The CDR3 is CASSRGGAQYF. The CDR3 region has the DNA TGTGCCAGCAGCCGGGGCGGCGCGCAGTATTTT.

V and J are TRBV6-4 and TRBJ1-3; 10 bases agree with TRBD1. Germline V CDR1 and CDR2: MRHNA, SNTAGT. The CDR3 loop spans 15 amino acids. The junction had 5 bases not matched to a gene; V was cut back by 7 bases and J by 2 bases. The CDR3 is CASTVGQGPGNTIYF. Here the CDR3 DNA reads TGTGCCAGCACCGTGGGACAGGGGCCTGGAAACACCATATATTTT.

The V call is TRBV2, the J call TRBJ2-7; D is possibly TRBD1 (6 bases). Germline V CDR1 and CDR2: SNHLY, FYNNEI. This CDR3 region has 14 residues. The germline V and J ends were trimmed by 3 bases and 4 bases, with 13 bases remaining between them. CDR3 DNA sequence: TGTGCCAGCAGTGATCTCCCAAGGGGGTACGAGCAGTACTTC. Amino acid sequence: CASSDLPRGYEQYF.

The chain combines TRBV5-8 with TRBJ2-3, with no clear D. Trimming removed 4 bases at V and 1 base at J, with 13 bases between. This CDR3 region has 15 residues. Germline loops: CDR1 SGHTS, CDR2 YDEGEE. The CDR3, as DNA: TGTGCCAGCAGCGCACAGAACTTCGGCACAGATACGCAGTATTTT. Translated, it gives CASSAQNFGTDTQYF.

The V and J genes are TRBV7-2 and TRBJ1-5; the D is unclear. V gave up 5 bases and J gave up 1 base, with 12 bases separating them. The CDR3 totals 15 residues. Germline lookup yields CDR1 SGHTA and CDR2 FQGNSA. In DNA form, the CDR3 reads TGTGCCAGCAGCCCCGCAACAGCCAGCAATCAGCCCCAGCATTTT. Its translation is CASSPATASNQPQHF.

This sequence joins TRBV7-6 and TRBJ2-7; no firm D call. CDR3 length equals 13 residues. Looked up from germline, CDR1 is SGHVS and CDR2 is FNYEAQ. V lost 0 bases and J 6 bases, leaving 9 bases between the germline ends. The CDR3 nucleotides are TGTGCCAGCAGCTTAGCGCGGTCGGGCGAGCAGTACTTC. Translated, it gives CASSLARSGEQYF.

CDR3 bases: TGTGCCAGCAGTTACCAGGGCATTAACTATGGCTACACCTTC. Its protein product is CASSYQGINYGYTF. This chain uses TRBV6-5 with TRBJ1-2, with a possible D match to TRBD1 (5 bases). V was trimmed by 2 bases and J by 1 base, leaving 8 bases between them. Germline CDR1 is MNHEY and CDR2 is SVGAGI. This CDR3 contains 14 residues.

The rearrangement uses TRBV5-1 and TRBJ2-3; 8 nucleotides align to TRBD2. Germline lookup yields CDR1 SGHRS and CDR2 YFSETQ. V lost 4 bases to trimming and J lost 2 bases; unmatched junction nucleotides: 6. The CDR3 runs 15 residues. The CDR3 here is CASSRIAGNTDTQYF. The CDR3 DNA follows: TGCGCCAGCAGCCGGATAGCGGGGAACACAGATACGCAGTATTTT.